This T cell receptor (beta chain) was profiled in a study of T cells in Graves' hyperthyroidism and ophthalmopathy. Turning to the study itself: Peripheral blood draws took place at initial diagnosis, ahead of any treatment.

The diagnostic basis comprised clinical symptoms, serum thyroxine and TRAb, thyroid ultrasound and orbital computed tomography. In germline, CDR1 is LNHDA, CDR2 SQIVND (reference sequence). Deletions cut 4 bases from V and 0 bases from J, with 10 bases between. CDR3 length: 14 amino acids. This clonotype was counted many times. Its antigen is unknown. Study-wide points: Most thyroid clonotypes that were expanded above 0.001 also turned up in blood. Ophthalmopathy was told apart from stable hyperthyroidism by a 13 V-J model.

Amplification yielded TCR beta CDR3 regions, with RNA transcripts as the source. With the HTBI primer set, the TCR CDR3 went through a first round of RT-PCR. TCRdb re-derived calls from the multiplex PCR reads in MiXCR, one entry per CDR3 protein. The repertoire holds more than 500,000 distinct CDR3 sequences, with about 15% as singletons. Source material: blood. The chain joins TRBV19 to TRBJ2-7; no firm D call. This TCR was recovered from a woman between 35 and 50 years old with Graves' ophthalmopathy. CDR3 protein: CASSRTRASYEQYF. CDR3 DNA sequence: TGTGCCAGTAGTAGGACCCGGGCCTCCTACGAGCAGTACTTC.